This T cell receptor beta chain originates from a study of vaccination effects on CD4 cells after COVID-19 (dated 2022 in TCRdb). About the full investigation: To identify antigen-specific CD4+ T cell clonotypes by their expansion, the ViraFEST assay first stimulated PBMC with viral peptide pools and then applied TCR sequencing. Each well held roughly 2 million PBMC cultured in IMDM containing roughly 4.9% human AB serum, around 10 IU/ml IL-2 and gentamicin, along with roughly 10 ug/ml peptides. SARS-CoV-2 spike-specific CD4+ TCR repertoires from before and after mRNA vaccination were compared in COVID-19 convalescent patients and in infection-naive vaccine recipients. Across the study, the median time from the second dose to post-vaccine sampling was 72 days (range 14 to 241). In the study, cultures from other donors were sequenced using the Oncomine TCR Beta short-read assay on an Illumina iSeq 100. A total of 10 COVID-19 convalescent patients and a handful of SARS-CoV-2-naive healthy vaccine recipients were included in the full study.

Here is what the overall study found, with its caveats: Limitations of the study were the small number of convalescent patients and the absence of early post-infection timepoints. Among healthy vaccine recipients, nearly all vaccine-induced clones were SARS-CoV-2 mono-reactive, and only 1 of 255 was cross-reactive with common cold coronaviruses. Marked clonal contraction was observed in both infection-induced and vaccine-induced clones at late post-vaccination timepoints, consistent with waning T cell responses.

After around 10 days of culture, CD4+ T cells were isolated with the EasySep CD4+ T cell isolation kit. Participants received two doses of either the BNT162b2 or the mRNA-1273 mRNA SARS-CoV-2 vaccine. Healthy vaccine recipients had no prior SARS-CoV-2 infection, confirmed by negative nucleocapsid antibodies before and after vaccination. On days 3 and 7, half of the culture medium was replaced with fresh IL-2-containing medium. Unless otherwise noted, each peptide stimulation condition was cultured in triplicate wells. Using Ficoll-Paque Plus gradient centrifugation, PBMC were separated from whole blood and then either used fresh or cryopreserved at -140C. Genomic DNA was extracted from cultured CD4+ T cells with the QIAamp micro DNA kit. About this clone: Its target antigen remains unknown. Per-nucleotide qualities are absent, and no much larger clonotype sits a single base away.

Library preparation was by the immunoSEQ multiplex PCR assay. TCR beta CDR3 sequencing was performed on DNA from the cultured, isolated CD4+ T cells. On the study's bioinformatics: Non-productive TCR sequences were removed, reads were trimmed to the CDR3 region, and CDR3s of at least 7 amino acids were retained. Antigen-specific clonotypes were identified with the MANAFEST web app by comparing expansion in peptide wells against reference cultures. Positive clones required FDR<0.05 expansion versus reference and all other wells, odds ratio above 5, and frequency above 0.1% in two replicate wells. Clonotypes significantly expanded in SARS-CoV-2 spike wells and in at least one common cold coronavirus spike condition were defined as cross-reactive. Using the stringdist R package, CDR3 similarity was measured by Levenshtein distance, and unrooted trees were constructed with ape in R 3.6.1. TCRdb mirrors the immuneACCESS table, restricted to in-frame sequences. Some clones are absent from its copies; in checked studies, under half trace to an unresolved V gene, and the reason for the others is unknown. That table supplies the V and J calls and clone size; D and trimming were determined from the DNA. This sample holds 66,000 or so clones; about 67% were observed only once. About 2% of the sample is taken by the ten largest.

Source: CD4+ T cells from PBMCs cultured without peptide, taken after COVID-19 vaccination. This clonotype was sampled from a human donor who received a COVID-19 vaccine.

The CDR3 reads CASSYSGTSARNEQFF. The sequenced DNA is TGTGCCAGCAGTTACTCGGGGACTAGCGCTAGAAATGAGCAGTTCTTC. The sequence links TRBV6-5 to TRBJ2-1; 10 of the junction bases match TRBD2. The CDR3 measures 16 amino acids from cysteine to phenylalanine. CDR3 DNA is the only sequence kept; it has 48 bases, read in frame from the first base. Clipping removes 0 bases from V and 7 bases from J, with 6 as the unmatched junction base count. The germline V gene gives CDR1 as MNHEY and CDR2 as SVGAGI.